The rows below give T cell receptor beta chains drawn from one sample of a study of T cell clonotyping in hematopoietic cell transplantation. The data were produced by immunoSEQ multiplex PCR, yet TCRdb's version contains in-frame clones alone and is incomplete. The table records some 9,600 clones, approximately 55% of them present only once. The specimen was peripheral blood mononuclear cells, collected 100 days after allogeneic stem cell transplant. The receptors were sampled from a female patient aged 50 to 60 who had an allogeneic stem cell transplant from an unrelated donor, so the T cells may come from the graft donor. Some clones in this sample may be carry-over from other donors' samples. CDR3s include the opening cysteine and the closing phenylalanine or tryptophan. Each record gives: V gene, D gene, clone size, J gene, CDR3 DNA, CDR3 protein. A D gene is named only where the DNA matches it firmly. Size is omitted from some rows. Given values are once, few, many or a class for expanded clones.

V: TRBV13; D: TRBD1; size: NA; J: TRBJ1-2; DNA: TGTGCCAGCAGCCAACAGGGGGCATATGGCTACACCTTC; CDR3: CASSQQGAYGYTF
V: TRBV5-6; D: NA; size: large; J: TRBJ2-1; DNA: TGTGCCAGCAACCCCTGGGGAGAGCGAGATGAGCAGTTCTTC; CDR3: CASNPWGERDEQFF
V: TRBV25-1; D: NA; size: NA; J: TRBJ1-1; DNA: TGTGCCAGCAGTCGTCTGAACACTGAAGCTTTCTTT; CDR3: CASSRLNTEAFF
V: TRBV7-9; D: NA; size: few; J: TRBJ2-7; DNA: TGTGCCAGCGAAAGTAGTTACGAGCAGTACTTC; CDR3: CASESSYEQYF
V: TRBV6-5; D: NA; size: few; J: TRBJ2-3; DNA: TGTGCCAGCAGTTATGGTTTCACAGATACGCAGTATTTT; CDR3: CASSYGFTDTQYF
V: TRBV30; D: NA; size: few; J: TRBJ1-1; DNA: TGTGCCTGGAGTCAGGACGGGAACACTGAAGCTTTCTTT; CDR3: CAWSQDGNTEAFF
V: TRBV28; D: NA; size: NA; J: TRBJ1-3; DNA: TGTGCCAGCAGTACCTTCGGACGGAACTCTGGAAACACCATATATTTT; CDR3: CASSTFGRNSGNTIYF
V: TRBV29-1; D: TRBD1; size: medium-sized; J: TRBJ2-5; DNA: TGCAGCGTTGAAGAGGACAGGGGTCGATCGGAGACCCAGTACTTC; CDR3: CSVEEDRGRSETQYF
V: TRBV2; D: NA; size: NA; J: TRBJ1-1; DNA: TGTGCCAGCAGGGAGGGGACCGCTCAGGAGGCTTTCTTT; CDR3: CASREGTAQEAFF
V: TRBV6-7; D: NA; size: NA; J: TRBJ1-5; DNA: TGTGCCAGCAGTTACCAGGACCGTAGCAATCAGCCCCAGCATTTT; CDR3: CASSYQDRSNQPQHF